The 5 T cell receptor beta chains below were found in one sample sequenced in a study of shared clonotypes between healthy human individuals. The assay was immunoSEQ multiplex PCR, and TCRdb's table has in-frame clones only and misses some. Here the sample spans about 480,000 clones, over 75% being singletons. Source material: PBMCs. Receptor source: a woman between 40 and 55 years old in good health. Some clones in this sample may be carry-over from other donors' samples.

CDR3 protein: CASSRSGQFTDTQYF. As DNA, the CDR3 is TGTGCCAGCAGTCGCTCGGGACAGTTCACAGATACGCAGTATTTT. The genes are TRBV28 and TRBJ2-3; 7 positions match TRBD1. Germline CDR1 reads MDHEN; CDR2 reads SYDVKM. The CDR3 totals 15 residues. The J segment lost 2 bases and the V segment lost 5 bases, leaving 7 bases of the junction unmatched. Variable domain in full (rest from reference TRBV28 and TRBJ2-3): DVKVTQSSRYLVKRTGEKVFLECVQDMDHENMFWYRQDPGLGLRLIYFSYDVKMKEKGDIPEGYSVSREKKERFSLILESASTNQTSMYLCASSRSGQFTDTQYFGPGTRLTVL.

The J gene is TRBJ1-3, the V gene TRBV9, with a weak D call TRBD1 (5 bases). Germline lookup yields CDR1 SGDLS and CDR2 YYNGEE. The V and J ends lost 0 bases and 4 bases respectively, with 14 bases between them. The CDR3 runs to 16 residues. The CDR3 sequence: CASSVALPGVGNTIYF. Here the CDR3 DNA reads TGTGCCAGCAGCGTAGCCCTCCCGGGGGTGGGAAACACCATATATTTT.

The CDR3 bases are TGTGCCAGCGGGCCTACGAGGGGGGGGGAGACCCAGTACTTC. Its protein product is CASGPTRGGETQYF. V is TRBV28 and J is TRBJ2-5, with D possibly TRBD2 on 7 matching bases. The V gene's germline CDR1 is MDHEN and CDR2 SYDVKM. Trimming pared 8 bases from V and 5 bases from J, leaving 18 bases between. The CDR3 consists of 14 residues. Drawing the rest from reference TRBV28 and TRBJ2-5, the complete variable domain is DVKVTQSSRYLVKRTGEKVFLECVQDMDHENMFWYRQDPGLGLRLIYFSYDVKMKEKGDIPEGYSVSREKKERFSLILESASTNQTSMYLCASGPTRGGETQYFGPGTRLLVL.

This chain links TRBV2 with TRBJ1-3; a weak D match, TRBD1 (5 bases). The CDR3 is 12 amino acids. V lost 7 bases to trimming and J lost 4 bases, with 8 bases between them. Germline values: CDR1 SNHLY, CDR2 FYNNEI. CDR3 nucleotide sequence: TGTGCCAGCAAGGGGACGGGAAACACCATATATTTT. The encoded protein is CASKGTGNTIYF.

This clone was recorded only once. J is TRBJ2-1 and V is TRBV28; D is possibly TRBD2 (5 bases). CDR3 size: 11 residues. Germline CDR1 is MDHEN and CDR2 is SYDVKM. Trimming pared 7 bases from V and 8 bases from J, leaving 9 bases between. The CDR3 bases are TGTGCCAGCACCCGAGGGTATGAGCAGTTCTTC. Protein sequence: CASTRGYEQFF.